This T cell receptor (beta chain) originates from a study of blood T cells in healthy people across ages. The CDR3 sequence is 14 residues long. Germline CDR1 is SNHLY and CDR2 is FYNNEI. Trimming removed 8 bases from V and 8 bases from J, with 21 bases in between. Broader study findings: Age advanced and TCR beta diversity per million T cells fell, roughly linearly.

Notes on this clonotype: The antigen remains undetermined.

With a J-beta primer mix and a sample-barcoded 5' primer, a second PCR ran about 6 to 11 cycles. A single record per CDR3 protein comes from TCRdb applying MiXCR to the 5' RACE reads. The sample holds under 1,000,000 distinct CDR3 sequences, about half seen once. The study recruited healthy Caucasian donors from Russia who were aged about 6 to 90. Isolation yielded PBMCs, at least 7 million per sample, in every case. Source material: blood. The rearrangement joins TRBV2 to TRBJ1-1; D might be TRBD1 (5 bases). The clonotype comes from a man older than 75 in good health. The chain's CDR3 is CASREGQAYWEAFF. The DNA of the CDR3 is TGTGCCAGCCGGGAGGGGCAGGCGTACTGGGAAGCTTTCTTT.